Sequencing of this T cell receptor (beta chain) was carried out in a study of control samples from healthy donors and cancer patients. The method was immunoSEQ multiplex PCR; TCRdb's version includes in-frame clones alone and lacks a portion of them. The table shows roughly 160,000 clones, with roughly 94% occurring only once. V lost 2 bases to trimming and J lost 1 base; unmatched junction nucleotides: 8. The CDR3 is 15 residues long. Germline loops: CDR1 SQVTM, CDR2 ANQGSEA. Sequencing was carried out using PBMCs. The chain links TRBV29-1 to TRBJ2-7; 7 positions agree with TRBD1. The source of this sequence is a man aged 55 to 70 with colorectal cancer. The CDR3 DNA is TGCAGCGTTGAAATGGGCCTGACAGGGTCCTACGAGCAGTACTTC. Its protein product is CSVEMGLTGSYEQYF.